This T cell receptor beta chain is drawn from a study of T-cell reconstitution after alpha-beta-depleted transplantation in children. Unique molecular identifiers tagged the TCRbeta library. MiXCR, run by TCRdb on the PCR reads, gives a single entry per CDR3 protein. The sample has around 400,000 distinct CDR3 sequences; about a tenth are singletons. V was pared by 3 bases and J by 3 bases, with 15 bases between. Germline values: CDR1 MNHEY, CDR2 SMNVEV (reference sequence). The CDR3 is 15 amino acids. The starting material was PBMCs from the stem cell graft donor, obtained from the stem cell graft. The sequence came from a human donor who donated a stem cell graft to a child with acute myeloid leukemia. V and J are TRBV27 and TRBJ2-7, with D hard to call. The CDR3 nucleotides are TGTGCCAGCAGTTTCGGGCTGACCCCGGTCTACGAGCAGTACTTC. Encoded protein: CASSFGLTPVYEQYF.